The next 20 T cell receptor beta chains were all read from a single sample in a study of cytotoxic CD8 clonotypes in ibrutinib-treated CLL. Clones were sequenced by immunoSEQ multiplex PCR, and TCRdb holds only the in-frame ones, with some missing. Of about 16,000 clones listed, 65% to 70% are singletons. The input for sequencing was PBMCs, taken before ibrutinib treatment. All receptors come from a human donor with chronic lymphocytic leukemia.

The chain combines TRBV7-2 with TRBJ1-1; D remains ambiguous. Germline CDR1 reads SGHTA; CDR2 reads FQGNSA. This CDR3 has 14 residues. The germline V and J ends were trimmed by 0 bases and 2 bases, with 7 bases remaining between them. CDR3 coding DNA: TGTGCCAGCAGCTTAGCGTCCGGTAACACTGAAGCTTTCTTT. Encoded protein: CASSLASGNTEAFF. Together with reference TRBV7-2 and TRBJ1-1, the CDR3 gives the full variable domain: GAGVSQSPSNKVTEKGKDVELRCDPISGHTALYWYRQSLGQGLEFLIYFQGNSAPDKSGLPSDRFSAERTGGSVSTLTIQRTQQEDSAVYLCASSLASGNTEAFFGQGTRLTVV.

The CDR3 coding sequence is TGCGCCAGCAGCGTAGCGGGGGGAATCAATGAGCAGTTCTTC. It translates to CASSVAGGINEQFF. The chain links TRBV5-1 to TRBJ2-1; 10 bases match TRBD2. V lost 4 bases to trimming and J lost 6 bases; unmatched junction nucleotides: 4. Germline CDR1 and CDR2: SGHRS and YFSETQ. The length of the CDR3 is 14 residues.

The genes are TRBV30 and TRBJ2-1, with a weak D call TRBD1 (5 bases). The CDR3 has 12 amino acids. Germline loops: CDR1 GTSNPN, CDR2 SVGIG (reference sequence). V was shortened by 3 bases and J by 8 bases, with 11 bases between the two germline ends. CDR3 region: CAWRSRADEQFF. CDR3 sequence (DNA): TGTGCCTGGAGGTCCAGGGCCGATGAGCAGTTCTTC.

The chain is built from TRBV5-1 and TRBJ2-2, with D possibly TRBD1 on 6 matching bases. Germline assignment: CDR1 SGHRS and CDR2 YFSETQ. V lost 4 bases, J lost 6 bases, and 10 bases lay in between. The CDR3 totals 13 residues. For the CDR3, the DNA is TGCGCCAGCAGCGCAGGGGACGCCGGGGAGCTGTTTTTT. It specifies CASSAGDAGELFF. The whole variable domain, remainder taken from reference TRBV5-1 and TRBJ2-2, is KAGVTQTPRYLIKTRGQQVTLSCSPISGHRSVSWYQQTPGQGLQFLFEYFSETQRNKGNFPGRFSGRQFSNSRSEMNVSTLELGDSALYLCASSAGDAGELFFGEGSRLTVL.

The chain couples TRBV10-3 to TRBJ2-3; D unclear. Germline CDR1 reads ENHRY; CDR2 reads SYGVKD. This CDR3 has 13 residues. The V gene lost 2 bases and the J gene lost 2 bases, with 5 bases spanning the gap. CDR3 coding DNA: TGTGCCATCAGTGAGGAAGACACAGATACGCAGTATTTT. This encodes CAISEEDTDTQYF.

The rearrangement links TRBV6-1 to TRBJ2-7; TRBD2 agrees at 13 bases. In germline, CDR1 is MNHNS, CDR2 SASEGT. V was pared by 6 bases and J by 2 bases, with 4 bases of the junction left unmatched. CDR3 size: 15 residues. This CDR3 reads CASRRTSGGTYEQYF. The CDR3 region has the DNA TGTGCCAGCAGGAGGACTAGCGGGGGAACCTACGAGCAGTACTTC.

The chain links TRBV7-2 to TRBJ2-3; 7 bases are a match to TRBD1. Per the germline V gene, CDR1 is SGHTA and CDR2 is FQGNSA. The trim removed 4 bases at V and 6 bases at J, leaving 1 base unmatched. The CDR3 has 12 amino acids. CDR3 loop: CASSSQGDTQYF. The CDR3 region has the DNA TGTGCCAGCAGCTCACAGGGGGATACGCAGTATTTT.

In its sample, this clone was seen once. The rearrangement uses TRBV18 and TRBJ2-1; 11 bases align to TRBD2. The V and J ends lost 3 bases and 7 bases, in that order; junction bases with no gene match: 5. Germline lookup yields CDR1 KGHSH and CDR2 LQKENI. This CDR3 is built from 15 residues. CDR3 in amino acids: CASSPGLAGRNEQFF. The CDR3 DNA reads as TGTGCCAGCTCACCCGGACTAGCGGGTAGAAATGAGCAGTTCTTC.

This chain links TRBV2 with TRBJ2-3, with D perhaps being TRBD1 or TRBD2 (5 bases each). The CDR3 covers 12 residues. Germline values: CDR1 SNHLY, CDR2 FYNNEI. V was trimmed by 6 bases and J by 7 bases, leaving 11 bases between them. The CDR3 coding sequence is TGTGCCAGCAGGGAACGGGGCTATACGCAGTATTTT. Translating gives CASRERGYTQYF.

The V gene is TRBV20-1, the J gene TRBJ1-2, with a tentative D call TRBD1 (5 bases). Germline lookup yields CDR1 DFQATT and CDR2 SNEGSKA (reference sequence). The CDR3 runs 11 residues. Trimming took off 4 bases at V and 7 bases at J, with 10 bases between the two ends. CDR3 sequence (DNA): TGCAGTGCTACAGGGTTTTCTGGCTACACCTTC. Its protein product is CSATGFSGYTF.

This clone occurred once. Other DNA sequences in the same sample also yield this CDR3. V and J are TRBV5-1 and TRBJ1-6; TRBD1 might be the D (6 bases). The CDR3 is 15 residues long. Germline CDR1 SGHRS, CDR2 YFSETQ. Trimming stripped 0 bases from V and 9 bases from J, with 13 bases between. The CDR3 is CASSLGGRWGSPLHF. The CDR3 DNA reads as TGCGCCAGCAGCTTGGGGGGGCGTTGGGGTTCACCCCTCCACTTT.

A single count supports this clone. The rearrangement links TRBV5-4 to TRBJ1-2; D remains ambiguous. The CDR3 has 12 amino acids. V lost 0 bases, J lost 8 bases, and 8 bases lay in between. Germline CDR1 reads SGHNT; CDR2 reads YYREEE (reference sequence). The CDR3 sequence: CASSLEAGGYTF. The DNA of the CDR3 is TGTGCCAGCAGCTTGGAGGCCGGGGGCTACACCTTC.

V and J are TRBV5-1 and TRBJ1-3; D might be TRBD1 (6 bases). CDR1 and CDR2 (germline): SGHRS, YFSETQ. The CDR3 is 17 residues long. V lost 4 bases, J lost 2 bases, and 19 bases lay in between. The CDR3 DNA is TGCGCCAGCAGCCGTGGATTTGAGGGGGACGCTGGAAACACCATATATTTT. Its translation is CASSRGFEGDAGNTIYF.

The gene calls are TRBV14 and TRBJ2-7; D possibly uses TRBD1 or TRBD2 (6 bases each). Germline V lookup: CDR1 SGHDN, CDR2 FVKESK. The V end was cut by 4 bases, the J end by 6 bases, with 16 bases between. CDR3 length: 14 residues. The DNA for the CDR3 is TGTGCCAGCAGCCTCGTAACGGGGGCTCGCGAGCAGTACTTC. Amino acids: CASSLVTGAREQYF.

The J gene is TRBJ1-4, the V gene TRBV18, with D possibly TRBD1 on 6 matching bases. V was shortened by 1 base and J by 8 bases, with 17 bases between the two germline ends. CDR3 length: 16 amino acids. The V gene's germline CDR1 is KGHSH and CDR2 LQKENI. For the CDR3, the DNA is TGTGCCAGCTCACCACATCCCCCACAGGGTAACGAAAAACTGTTTTTT. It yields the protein CASSPHPPQGNEKLFF.

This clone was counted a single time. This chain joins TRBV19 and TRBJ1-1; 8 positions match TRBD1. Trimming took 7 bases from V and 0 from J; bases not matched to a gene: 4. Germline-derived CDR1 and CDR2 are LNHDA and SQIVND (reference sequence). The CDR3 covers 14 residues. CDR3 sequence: CASIGQGMNTEAFF. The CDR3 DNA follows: TGTGCCAGTATAGGACAGGGAATGAACACTGAAGCTTTCTTT.

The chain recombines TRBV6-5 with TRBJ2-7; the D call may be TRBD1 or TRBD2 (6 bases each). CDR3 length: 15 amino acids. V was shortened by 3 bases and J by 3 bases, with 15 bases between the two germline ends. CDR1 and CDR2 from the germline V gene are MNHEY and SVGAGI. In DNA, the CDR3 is TGTGCCAGCAGTTATGAGGGGGGCGCCTTCTACGAGCAGTACTTC. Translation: CASSYEGGAFYEQYF.

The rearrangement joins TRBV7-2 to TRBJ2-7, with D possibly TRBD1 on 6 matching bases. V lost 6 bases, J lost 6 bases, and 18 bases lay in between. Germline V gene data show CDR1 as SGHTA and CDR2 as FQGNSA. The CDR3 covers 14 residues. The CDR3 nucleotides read TGTGCCAGCAGGAAACAGGGTAAAGTAGCCGAGCAGTACTTC. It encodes CASRKQGKVAEQYF.

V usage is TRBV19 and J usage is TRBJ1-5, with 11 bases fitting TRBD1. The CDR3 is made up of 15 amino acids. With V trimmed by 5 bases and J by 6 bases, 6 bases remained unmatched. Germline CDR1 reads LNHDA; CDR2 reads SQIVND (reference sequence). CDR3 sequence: CASSSWDRGSQPQHF. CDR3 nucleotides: TGTGCCAGTAGTTCGTGGGACAGGGGGTCTCAGCCCCAGCATTTT.

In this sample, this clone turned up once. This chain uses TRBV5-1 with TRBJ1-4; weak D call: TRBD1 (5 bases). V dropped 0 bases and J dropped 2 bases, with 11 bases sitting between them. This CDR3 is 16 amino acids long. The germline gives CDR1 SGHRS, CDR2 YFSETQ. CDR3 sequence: CASSLATGPTNEKLFF. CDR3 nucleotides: TGCGCCAGCAGCTTGGCTACAGGACCTACTAATGAAAAACTGTTTTTT. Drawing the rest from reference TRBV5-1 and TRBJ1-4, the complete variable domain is KAGVTQTPRYLIKTRGQQVTLSCSPISGHRSVSWYQQTPGQGLQFLFEYFSETQRNKGNFPGRFSGRQFSNSRSEMNVSTLELGDSALYLCASSLATGPTNEKLFFGSGTQLSVL.